This T cell receptor (beta chain) originates from a study of T cells in Graves' hyperthyroidism and ophthalmopathy. Each 10 ml fresh peripheral blood draw supplied the PBMCs. Study-wide findings and caveats: Ophthalmopathy stood apart from stable hyperthyroidism in a 13 V-J model.

RNA transcripts yielded amplified TCR beta CDR3 regions. During a first-round RT-PCR of the TCR CDR3, the HTBI primer set was used. TCRdb re-called the multiplex PCR reads through MiXCR, storing one row per CDR3 protein. The table lists about 300,000 distinct CDR3 sequences, about 19% of them singletons, with about two fifths in the top ten. Only a few counts were recorded for this clonotype. No antigen is known for it. This receptor was obtained from a man aged 50-60 years with Graves' ophthalmopathy. Sequenced material: blood.

The CDR3 spells CASSSHTSGRSWYEQYF. DNA for the CDR3: TGTGCCAGCAGTTCCCACACATCAGGGAGAAGCTGGTACGAGCAGTACTTC. The genes are TRBV27 and TRBJ2-7; D may be TRBD1 or TRBD2 (5 bases each). V was cut by 4 bases and J by 4 bases, with 23 bases left in between. CDR3 length: 17 amino acids. The V gene's germline CDR1 is MNHEY and CDR2 SMNVEV (reference sequence).